These 9 T cell receptor beta chains originate from one sample sequenced in a study of T cell responses to AZD1222 COVID-19 vaccine. Only in-frame clones appear in the TCRdb table, and some are missing; sequencing was by immunoSEQ multiplex PCR. The sample contains 150,000 to 180,000 clones, around 87% of which appear only once. The sample in question was peripheral blood, obtained 28 days after the second AZD1222 dose. The receptors stem from an adult who received the AZD1222 COVID-19 vaccine.

This chain uses TRBV24-1 with TRBJ2-3, with D tentatively TRBD2 (5 bases). The germline V gene has CDR1 KGHDR and CDR2 SFDVKD. The CDR3 length is 13 residues. The germline V and J ends were trimmed by 2 bases and 3 bases, with 5 bases remaining between them. CDR3 in DNA: TGTGCCACCAGTGATTCGGGGACAGATACGCAGTATTTT. Protein sequence: CATSDSGTDTQYF.

This chain uses TRBV3-1 (or the pseudogene TRBV3-2) with TRBJ1-1, with 7 bases that match TRBD1. This CDR3 is built from 17 residues. Germline V lookup: CDR1 LGHDT, CDR2 YNNKEL (reference sequence). J gave up 3 bases and V 0 bases, and 10 bases lay outside the gene matches. Here the CDR3 reads CASSQDQGQSADTEAFF. As DNA, the CDR3 is TGTGCCAGCAGCCAAGACCAGGGACAGTCTGCCGACACTGAAGCTTTCTTT.

The rearrangement links TRBV7-6 to TRBJ2-1, with 8 bases identical to TRBD2. This CDR3 has 18 amino acids. The ends lost 5 bases at V and 0 bases at J; junction bases unmatched: 12. Germline V gene lookup returns CDR1 SGHVS and CDR2 FNYEAQ. The chain's CDR3 is CASSPPWASGSSYNEQFF. The CDR3 DNA reads TGTGCCAGCAGCCCCCCGTGGGCAAGCGGGAGCTCCTACAATGAGCAGTTCTTC.

The gene calls are TRBV28 and TRBJ1-2; the D is unclear. The CDR3 has 13 amino acids. Looked up from germline, CDR1 is MDHEN and CDR2 is SYDVKM. Trimming pared 7 bases from V and 4 bases from J, leaving 13 bases between. The chain's CDR3 is CASMAADLYGYTF. The DNA of the CDR3 is TGTGCCAGCATGGCGGCCGATCTCTATGGCTACACCTTC.

The chain employs TRBV3-1 (or the pseudogene TRBV3-2) and TRBJ1-6, with 7 bases aligning to TRBD1. V lost 6 bases to trimming and J lost 5 bases; unmatched junction nucleotides: 4. The CDR3 contains 14 residues. Germline-derived CDR1 and CDR2 are LGHDT and YNNKEL (reference sequence). The CDR3 spells CASSQGEDNSPLHF. The CDR3 nucleotides are TGTGCCAGCAGTCAGGGGGAGGATAATTCACCCCTCCACTTT.

This clone was seen just once. The chain recombines TRBV7-8 with TRBJ1-2; unclear D gene. Trimming cost V 4 bases and J 7 bases, with 10 bases left between them. This CDR3 is 12 amino acids long. Germline CDR1 SGHVS, CDR2 FQNEAQ. CDR3 in amino acids: CASSSELVGYTF. Written as DNA, the CDR3 is TGTGCCAGCAGCTCAGAGCTGGTTGGCTACACCTTC.

V usage is TRBV4-3 and J usage is TRBJ2-3; 7 nucleotides line up with TRBD2. Unmatched junction bases numbered 3, after V lost 1 base and J lost 5 bases. This CDR3 has 14 residues. In germline, CDR1 is LGHNA, CDR2 YSLEER. CDR3 sequence: CASSQGSGRDTQYF. CDR3 coding DNA: TGCGCCAGCAGCCAAGGTAGCGGGCGAGATACGCAGTATTTT.

The J gene is TRBJ2-7, the V gene TRBV28; D is ambiguous. V shed 3 bases and J shed 6 bases, with 21 bases lying between them. The CDR3 has 16 residues. From germline, CDR1 is MDHEN and CDR2 SYDVKM. The DNA of the CDR3 is TGTGCCAGCAGTTTGGCCTTTGGGTTAACGTTGGGCGAGCAGTACTTC. Translating it yields CASSLAFGLTLGEQYF.

The chain couples TRBV27 to TRBJ2-7; unclear D gene. CDR1 is MNHEY, CDR2 SMNVEV, per germline (reference sequence). CDR3 length: 12 amino acids. V lost 1 base and J lost 3, with 4 bases in between. The CDR3 DNA reads TGTGCCAGCAGTTTATTGTACTACGAGCAGTACTTC. Translated: CASSLLYYEQYF.